This TCR beta chain was sequenced in a study of shared clonotypes between healthy human individuals. Profiled with immunoSEQ multiplex PCR; TCRdb holds only in-frame clones, not every one. The data hold about 600,000 clones, with more than 95% observed a single time. With regard to this clone: The target antigen is unknown.

This CDR3 has 14 amino acids. Looked up from germline, CDR1 is MDHEN and CDR2 is SYDVKM. The J segment lost 7 bases and the V segment lost 4 bases, leaving 10 bases of the junction unmatched. Study outcomes and limitations: Clonotypes not shared had lower generation probabilities than those common to all four donors.

The chain uses TRBV28 and TRBJ2-7; 7 bases match TRBD1. Sequenced input: naive CD4+ T cells sorted from blood. Specified subset: CD45RA+ positively selected. This sequence originates from a woman aged 25 to 39 in good health. DNA of the CDR3: TGTGCCAGCAGTTCGGCCGGGACAGATGAAGAGCAGTACTTC. Protein: CASSSAGTDEEQYF.